This T cell receptor (beta chain) emerged from a study of cytomegalovirus exposure and HLA in healthy donors (dated by TCRdb to about 2017). About the investigation overall: According to an earlier analysis of around 600 of the donors, about 179 million T cells yielded roughly 100 million unique TCR beta sequences and about 280 Gb of sequence data. Around 320 gigabases of sequencing data and tens of millions of unique TCR sequences were included in an early release covering several hundred HLA-typed donors. Among the roughly 410 genotyped donors, about 83% belonged to the genetic ancestry cluster associated with self-reported Caucasian donors. The study was designed to test whether signatures of past pathogen exposure could be identified by cataloging public T cell receptors. Using immunosequencing, the study profiled T cell repertoires from 550 to 750 subjects and related those repertoires to cytomegalovirus serostatus. In addition to the first cohort of around 670 subjects, a separate validation cohort of 120 different subjects was used. To predict cytomegalovirus infection status, the study combined high-throughput TCR immunosequencing, statistical association of individual TCRs with disease status, and machine learning. A later analysis re-examined previously published TCR beta repertoires from 610 or so donors and added high-resolution HLA genotyping to investigate patterns of TCR occurrence. The later analysis used no new phenotypic data to find candidate immune exposures, relying instead on TCR beta sequences and their occurrence across donors. To decide whether each TCR beta V gene segment behaved as functional or pseudogenic, an earlier analysis of approximately 620 of the donors relied on high-throughput TCR beta sequencing. Alongside the repertoire data, information on donor age, sex, ethnicity and CMV serostatus was compiled. In a later genetic analysis, genome-wide SNP genotypes for about three fifths of the roughly 670 donors were used, and that subset was treated as a discovery cohort. Every repertoire in the discovery cohort had been generated on one and the same sequencing platform. HLA typing included class I and class II loci at four-digit resolution. Typing coverage differed by locus: A, B, C, DRB1 and DQB1 were typed in about 629-640 donors, DQA1 in roughly 500, DPA1 in around 610, and DPB1 in approximately 450. Roughly five DR-DQ haplotypes were handled as single units for association and clustering, since linkage in the cohort was strong. Across 398 genotyped donors of the cohort, an average of about 220,000 unique TCR beta nucleotide sequences per donor were sequenced, and roughly 18% of those sequences were non-productive. Beyond this particular receptor, the publication reports: A further reported finding was that TCR beta sequences accurately predicted the HLA-A and HLA-B alleles for most subjects in the first cohort. Linkage disequilibrium might explain the correlated functional status among segregating V segments, but an unknown experimental factor could not be ruled out. A later analysis found that most CMV-associated TCR beta chains appeared HLA-restricted, with HLA associations seemingly driven largely by CMV exposure. Across donors, most TCR sequences were observed very rarely, whereas some public TCRs were present in many individuals. At a false discovery rate of 0.05, a later analysis linked about 17,000 TCR beta sequences to specific HLA alleles. The classifier was reported to diagnose cytomegalovirus status with high specificity and sensitivity in both the original and validation cohorts. Some IMGT-functional V segments, including TRBV6-2 and TRBV6-3, could not be told apart with the 87-base-pair reads, so those segments were excluded. According to a later analysis, TCR association rates differed among HLA loci, with DRB1 alleles showing the most associated TCRs and HLA-C alleles showing the fewest. When HLA alleles, especially DR and DQ, strongly co-occurred, TCR associations were difficult to assign to individual alleles. In a later analysis, several top co-occurrence clusters were reported to appear linked to parvovirus B19, influenza, CMV and Epstein-Barr virus. In vitro tests confirmed that a few of the cytomegalovirus-associated TCR beta chains recognize cytomegalovirus antigens. In the study, 150 to 200 TCR beta chains were listed as associated with cytomegalovirus. In a later analysis, HLA-associated TCR beta chains were found to be more clonally expanded and to have lower generation probabilities than equally common non-associated chains. CMV serostatus was the only immune exposure information available for the cohort. In an earlier analysis of 587 of the donors, most TCR beta V segments appeared in productive rearrangements about 90% or about 30% of the time, broadly matching IMGT annotations. It was suggested by the authors that the approach could potentially be generalized to other disease states and immunological phenotypes. A later genetic analysis associated a missense DCLRE1C variant with V-gene and J-gene trimming of TCR beta chains, and an independent cohort replicated the association. A group of highly shared sequence variants was considered likely to be a technical artifact of the sequencing pipeline. HLA typing was unavailable for some donors at each locus, so association tests used only the typed subset. Only TCR beta chains were sequenced in this cohort, and the absence of alpha or paired-chain data limited detectable features. Compared with the roughly 710-donor mean, donors in an Asian-associated ancestry cluster had fewer N-insertions in productive TCRs, according to a later genetic analysis. The earlier analysis of 587 of the donors excluded some 16 rarely observed V segments, including chromosome 9 orphons, because counts were too low. Sequencing depth was assumed to be roughly uniform across donors in the presence/absence analyses, though that assumption may not hold.

V loses 4 bases at its end and J loses 6 bases; junction bases beyond the gene matches: 11. CDR1 and CDR2 were assigned from the germline V gene as SGHTA and FQGTGA. The CDR3, cysteine through phenylalanine, is 16 amino acids long. Only the CDR3 region is kept as DNA, spanning 48 bases read in frame from base 1. This clone was counted a few times. No cognate antigen has been identified for it. Base-call qualities are not available, and no considerably larger clone is one nucleotide away. Libraries came from the immunoSEQ multiplex PCR assay. The multiplex PCR relied on a mix of 60 forward primers for TCR Vbeta segments and 13 reverse primers for TCR Jbeta segments. A multiplex PCR assay on genomic DNA amplified the CDR3 region of rearranged TCR beta genes. The Illumina HiSeq System was used to sequence the amplified TCR beta libraries as 87-base-pair reads. On the authors' methods: Across the 670 or so repertoires, a later analysis counted roughly 77 million unique TCR beta chains, around 11 million of which were shared by at least two donors. To remove PCR and sequencing errors, raw reads were error-corrected and collapsed into unique sequences using a nearest-neighbor algorithm that merged closely related sequences. CDR3 sequences were aligned to IMGT reference sequences to assign V, D and J gene segments. For a sequence to be retained, at least a six-nucleotide match to both a V gene segment and a J gene segment was required. Rearrangements were classified as productive when the CDR3 lacked stop codons and remained in frame with V and J, and all other rearrangements were classified as non-productive. CDR3 was defined by IMGT convention, running from the second conserved V-encoded cysteine to the conserved J-encoded phenylalanine. Sequences without an unambiguous match to a single V gene segment were excluded from the earlier analysis of a few hundred of the donors. An earlier analysis of a few hundred of the donors called V segments functional above 56.7% productive rearrangements and segregating when the between-donor standard deviation exceeded 5%. A statistical classification framework was developed to diagnose cytomegalovirus status using the catalog of TCR beta chain sequences. V and J gene assignment, in a later analysis, came from comparing TCR nucleotide sequences with IMGT/GENE-DB human TR gene sequences. Using the TCRdist pipeline, a later analysis assigned CDR3 sequences along with most-parsimonious VDJ recombination scenarios. In a later analysis, each TCR beta chain was defined by its CDR3 amino acid sequence together with its V-gene family, and reads without a unique V-gene family were excluded. To address suspected cross-contamination and a sequencing artifact, a later analysis removed under 600 highly shared, low-generation-probability nucleotide sequences. A later analysis calculated a clonal expansion index for each public chain from normalized within-repertoire ranks of inferred template counts. In a later analysis, generation probabilities were computed using a VDJ recombination model fitted to out-of-frame rearrangements, and the results were checked against IGoR. Hypergeometric tests were used in a later analysis to score TCR-TCR, TCR-HLA and TCR-CMV co-occurrence, with a repertoire-size bias correction applied to the TCR pairs. To estimate false discovery rates, a later analysis permuted the HLA or CMV assignments 20 times. In a later analysis, co-occurring TCRs were grouped with DBSCAN, and TCRdist sequence similarity was added when clustering was performed within HLA-allele-positive subsets. Repertoires with fewer than 30,000 or more than 120,000 public chains were left out of co-occurrence clustering, as were four to six repertoires with anomalous nucleotide sharing. TCRdb limited this immuneACCESS table to in-frame rearrangements with V and J called. A share of clones is missing; checked studies link under half to unresolved V genes, and the rest is unexplained. The D gene and trimming were derived from the DNA, and the V and J assignments and clone size from that table. The sample table records about 140,000 clones; more than 70% of these occur just once. 4.5% to 6% of the sample comes from the top ten.

In total, about 650 healthy bone marrow donors made up the cohort. At the time of sampling, every cohort member was nominally healthy, though immune exposures that went unrecorded were likely present. The donor tested CMV seronegative, placing the donor among the 350 to 400 seronegative members of the cohort. Every donor gave a peripheral blood sample, and the peripheral blood mononuclear cells from that sample were used for TCR beta sequencing. The Qiagen DNeasy Blood Extraction Kit was used to extract genomic DNA from the blood cell samples. Sequencing was performed on PBMCs. The sequence derives from a woman aged 45-65 years in good health and CMV-seronegative. The receptor chain draws on TRBV7-3 and TRBJ2-3; 9 central nucleotides agree with TRBD2. CDR3 protein: CASSSSGAGGADTQYF. The nucleotide sequence is given as TGTGCCAGCAGCTCAAGCGGGGCGGGGGGGGCCGATACGCAGTATTTT.